This T cell receptor (beta chain) stems from a study of T cells after yellow fever vaccination. About the study: With SMART-Seq v4 Ultra Low Input, the fractions containing low cell numbers were prepared. General study points: In post-booster samples, most primary-vaccination clones reappeared (around 95% CD4, 88% CD8).

Trimming took off 2 bases at V and 4 bases at J, with 16 bases between the two ends. Germline lookup yields CDR1 WSHSY and CDR2 SAAADI. The length of the CDR3 is 16 residues. This clonotype was seen more than once but under ten times. Its antigen is not identified. TCRdb re-analysed the 5' RACE reads in MiXCR, keeping a single row per CDR3 protein. This sample has about 500,000 distinct CDR3 sequences; roughly a sixth occur once, and the top ten carry 17%. This rearrangement joins TRBV10-2 to TRBJ2-3; D might be TRBD1 or TRBD2, each matching 7 bases. The sequence was obtained from a man aged 18 to 30 who received the YFV17D yellow fever vaccine. The sequenced sample was PBMCs, obtained around 5 days after the first yellow fever vaccination. The CDR3 sequence is CASSEAGGGQADTQYF. The CDR3 region has the DNA TGCGCCAGCAGTGAGGCAGGGGGGGGCCAGGCAGATACGCAGTATTTT.